This TCR beta chain was sequenced during a study of chemoradiotherapy in HPV16-positive cancers (dated by TCRdb to between 2021 and 2022). About the full investigation: Functional T-cell assays on cells from two HPV16-positive patients defined candidate HPV-specific T-cell clones and common TCR motifs. The candidate HPV-specific TCRs and motifs were then tracked in TCR repertoires from 86 patients with HPV-related cancers. The study asked whether T-cell immunity against the HPV oncoproteins E6 and E7 changes during chemoradiotherapy and whether it affects survival.

Trimming takes 1 base from V and 2 bases from J, and the germline ends sit 9 bases apart. Via the germline V gene (reference sequence), CDR1 is SEHNR and CDR2 FQNEAQ. Including cysteine and phenylalanine, the CDR3 has 14 amino acids. The kept DNA is CDR3 alone, 42 bases in frame from the first base. Repertoires were sampled multiple times during chemoradiotherapy, which allowed clonal expansion in the tumor microenvironment to be followed. Summary of the overall study and its limitations: The functional definition of HPV-specific T cells came from only a couple of HPV16-positive patients, and the survival association was reported for HPV16-positive patients. In HPV16-positive patients, expansion of HPV-responsive T cells during chemoradiotherapy was associated with improved recurrence-free survival. Expansion of candidate HPV-specific clones and E7-related TCR motifs was observed in the tumor microenvironment during treatment, whereas no such expansion was observed for non-HPV-specific T cells.

A remark on this clone: No cognate antigen has been identified for it. The record has no base qualities; no much larger clone is one base away.

Receptors were amplified or captured by the immunoSEQ multiplex PCR assay. Drawn from immuneACCESS, this table holds only the in-frame rearrangements with V and J called that TCRdb kept. Clones are partly lost; checked studies trace under half to an unresolved V gene and leave the rest unexplained. This sample lists roughly 6,200 clones; around 83% were detected once. The ten biggest clones cover 5.5% to 8% of the sample. Sequences were derived from tumor tissue, sampled from a patient who underwent chemoradiotherapy. This clonotype was sampled from a human donor with HPV-associated anogenital cancer. This receptor chain uses TRBV7-9 and TRBJ2-7, with the D gene too uncertain to name. The DNA sequence is as follows: TGTGCCAGCAGCTTAGTTCTAGGCACCTACGAGCAGTACTTC. It specifies CASSLVLGTYEQYF.